This T cell receptor (beta chain) was documented in a study of blood T cells in healthy people across ages. This clonotype was seen only a few times. There are 13 residues in the CDR3. V lost 1 base, J lost 5 bases, and 7 bases lay in between. From germline, CDR1 is SGHRS and CDR2 YFSETQ. With a J-beta primer mix and a sample-barcoded 5' primer, a second PCR ran about 6 to 11 cycles. Every cDNA molecule bore a tag from a template-switch adaptor containing 12 random nucleotides. No fewer than 3 million CDR3-containing paired-end reads came from each sample. TCRdb reprocessed the 5' RACE reads via MiXCR and lists one record per CDR3 protein. The sample records 800,000 to 1,300,000 distinct CDR3 sequences, around 27% being singletons. The same specimen was also included in a second study, on T cells of mothers and their children. That paper states: The M1S primer of the second PCR added sample barcodes and 2-4 random nucleotides. Unrelated mother-child pairs always had slightly, but never significantly, lower normalized overlap than related pairs.

This TCR came from a girl aged 2-10 years in good health. Material for sequencing was blood. The chain uses TRBV5-1 and TRBJ2-1; no reliable D call. In DNA, the CDR3 is TGCGCCAGCAGCTTGTATCAGGACAATGAGCAGTTCTTC. Residues: CASSLYQDNEQFF.